The 10 T cell receptor beta chains below come from one sample, sequenced in a study of cytomegalovirus exposure and HLA in healthy donors. Sequencing was performed with immunoSEQ multiplex PCR; in TCRdb, only in-frame clones are kept and a portion is missing. The table shows about 220,000 clones, with about 90% occurring only once. Sample: PBMCs. The source is a woman aged 18-29 years in good health and CMV-seronegative.

The V call is TRBV5-1, the J call TRBJ2-7, with D possibly matching TRBD1 (6 bases). This CDR3 contains 14 residues. V was clipped by 4 bases and J by 2 bases, with 13 bases between them. From germline, CDR1 is SGHRS and CDR2 YFSETQ. DNA for the CDR3: TGCGCCAGCAGCCCCGGGACATTAACCTACGAGCAGTACTTC. Amino acids: CASSPGTLTYEQYF.

This CDR3 reads CSSSTGWEREQYF. In DNA, the CDR3 is TGCAGCTCCTCGACAGGGTGGGAAAGGGAGCAGTACTTC. This rearrangement joins TRBV29-1 to TRBJ2-7; TRBD1 matches 7 bases. The V segment lost 8 bases and the J segment 7 bases; nucleotides outside the gene matches: 14. Germline V lookup: CDR1 SQVTM, CDR2 ANQGSEA. This CDR3 has 13 amino acids.

The CDR3 DNA reads as TGCAGCGTTGTCAAGGGAGAAGAGACCCAGTACTTC. It is translated as CSVVKGEETQYF. The chain couples TRBV29-1 to TRBJ2-5; D is possibly TRBD2 (5 bases). In germline, CDR1 is SQVTM, CDR2 ANQGSEA. The CDR3 sequence is 12 residues long. Between the trimmed V and J ends, which lost 4 bases and 3 bases, there was a span of 9 bases.

V gene TRBV18 combines with J gene TRBJ2-5; 7 nucleotides line up with TRBD1. Germline assignment: CDR1 KGHSH and CDR2 LQKENI. The junction had 13 bases not matched to a gene; V was cut back by 1 base and J by 5 bases. The CDR3 covers 17 residues. DNA of the CDR3: TGTGCCAGCTCACCACTTTCCCGGGACAGACGCACCGAGACCCAGTACTTC. This encodes CASSPLSRDRRTETQYF.

V gene TRBV10-3 combines with J gene TRBJ2-7; 8 positions match TRBD2. The CDR3 totals 14 residues. CDR1 and CDR2 from the germline V gene are ENHRY and SYGVKD. V lost 2 bases and J lost 2; bases outside the gene matches: 2. CDR3 amino acids: CAISEIAGTYEQYF. In DNA, the CDR3 is TGTGCCATCAGTGAGATAGCGGGGACCTACGAGCAGTACTTC.

This rearrangement joins TRBV11-2 to TRBJ1-3, with 7 bases aligning to TRBD1. The CDR3 length is 15 residues. The V segment lost 5 bases and the J segment 0 bases; nucleotides outside the gene matches: 4. The germline CDR1 and CDR2 sequences are SGHAT and FQNNGV. The CDR3 reads CASSTGTASGNTIYF. The DNA of the CDR3 is TGTGCCAGCAGCACAGGGACAGCCTCTGGAAACACCATATATTTT.

The chain employs TRBV6-5 and TRBJ1-2, with TRBD1 matching over 9 bases. Looked up from germline, CDR1 is MNHEY and CDR2 is SVGAGI. CDR3 length: 15 residues. V lost 6 bases and J lost 2; bases outside the gene matches: 7. The CDR3 here is CASSRGGQGNYGYTF. The CDR3 DNA reads TGTGCCAGCAGCCGAGGCGGACAGGGGAACTATGGCTACACCTTC.

The chain has TRBV4-2 and TRBJ2-2, with 8 bases matching TRBD2. This CDR3 region has 15 residues. V lost 4 bases, J lost 4 bases, and 5 bases stayed unmatched. Germline CDR1 and CDR2: LGHNA and YNFKEQ. The CDR3 region is CASSPRLAFTGELFF. As DNA, the CDR3 is TGTGCCAGCAGCCCTAGACTAGCGTTCACCGGGGAGCTGTTTTTT.

This rearrangement joins TRBV27 to TRBJ2-7, with D possibly being TRBD2 (5 bases). The CDR3 has 14 amino acids. The V gene lost 9 bases and the J gene lost 2 bases, with 17 bases spanning the gap. CDR1 and CDR2 (germline): MNHEY, SMNVEV (reference sequence). CDR3 in DNA: TGTGCCAGATTCTCACAGCGGAGCGCCTACGAGCAGTACTTC. Translation: CARFSQRSAYEQYF.

This clone was counted between two and nine times. The rearrangement joins TRBV6-1 to TRBJ2-7, with 10 bases aligning to TRBD2. Germline loops: CDR1 MNHNS, CDR2 SASEGT. CDR3 size: 12 residues. V was clipped by 8 bases and J by 7 bases; unmatched bases: 5. The CDR3 reads CASLAGAQEQYF. CDR3 in DNA: TGTGCCAGCCTAGCGGGAGCGCAGGAGCAGTACTTC.